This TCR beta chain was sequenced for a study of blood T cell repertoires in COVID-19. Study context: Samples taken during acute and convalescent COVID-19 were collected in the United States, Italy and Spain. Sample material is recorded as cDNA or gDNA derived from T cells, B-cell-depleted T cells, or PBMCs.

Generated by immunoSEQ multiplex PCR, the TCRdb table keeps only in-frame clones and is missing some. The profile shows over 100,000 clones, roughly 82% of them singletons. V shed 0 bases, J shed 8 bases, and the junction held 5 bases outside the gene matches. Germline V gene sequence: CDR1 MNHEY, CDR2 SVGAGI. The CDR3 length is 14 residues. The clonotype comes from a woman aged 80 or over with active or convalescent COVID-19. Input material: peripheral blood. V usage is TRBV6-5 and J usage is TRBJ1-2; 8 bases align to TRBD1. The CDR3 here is CASSYSRQGIGYTF. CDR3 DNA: TGTGCCAGCAGTTACTCGCGACAGGGGATCGGCTACACCTTC.